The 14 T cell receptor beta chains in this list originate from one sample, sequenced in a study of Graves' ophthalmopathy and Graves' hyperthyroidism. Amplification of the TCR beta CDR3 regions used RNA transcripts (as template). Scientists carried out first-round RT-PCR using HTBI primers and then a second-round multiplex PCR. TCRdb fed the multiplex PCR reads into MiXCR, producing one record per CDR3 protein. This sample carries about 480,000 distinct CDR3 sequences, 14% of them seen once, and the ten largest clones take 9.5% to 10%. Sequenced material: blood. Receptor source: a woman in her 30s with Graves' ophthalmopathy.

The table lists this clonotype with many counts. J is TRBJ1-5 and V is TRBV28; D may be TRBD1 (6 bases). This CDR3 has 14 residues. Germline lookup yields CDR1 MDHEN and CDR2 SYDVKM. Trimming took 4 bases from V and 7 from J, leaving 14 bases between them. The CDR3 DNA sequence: TGTGCCAGCAGTTCCGGGGGGGGCCGCCAGCCCCAGCATTTT. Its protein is CASSSGGGRQPQHF. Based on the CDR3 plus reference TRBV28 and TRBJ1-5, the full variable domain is DVKVTQSSRYLVKRTGEKVFLECVQDMDHENMFWYRQDPGLGLRLIYFSYDVKMKEKGDIPEGYSVSREKKERFSLILESASTNQTSMYLCASSSGGGRQPQHFGDGTRLSIL.

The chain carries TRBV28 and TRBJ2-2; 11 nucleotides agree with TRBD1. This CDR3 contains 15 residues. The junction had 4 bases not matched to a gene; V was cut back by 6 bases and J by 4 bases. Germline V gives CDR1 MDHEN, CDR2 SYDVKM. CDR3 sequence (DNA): TGTGCCAGCAGGCCCGGACAGGGGGCCACCGGGGAGCTGTTTTTT. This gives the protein CASRPGQGATGELFF.

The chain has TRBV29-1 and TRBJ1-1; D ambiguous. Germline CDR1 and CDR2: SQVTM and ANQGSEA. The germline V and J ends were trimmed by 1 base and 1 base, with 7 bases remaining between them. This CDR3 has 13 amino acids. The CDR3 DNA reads TGCAGCGTTGAAGGCAGACAGAACACTGAAGCTTTCTTT. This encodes CSVEGRQNTEAFF.

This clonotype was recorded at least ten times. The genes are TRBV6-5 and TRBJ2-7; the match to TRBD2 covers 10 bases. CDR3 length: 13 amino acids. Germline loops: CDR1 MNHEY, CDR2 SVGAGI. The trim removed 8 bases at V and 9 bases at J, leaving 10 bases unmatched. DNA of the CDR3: TGTGCCAGCGGACCGCTAGCGGGAGACGTGCAGTACTTC. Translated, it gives CASGPLAGDVQYF.

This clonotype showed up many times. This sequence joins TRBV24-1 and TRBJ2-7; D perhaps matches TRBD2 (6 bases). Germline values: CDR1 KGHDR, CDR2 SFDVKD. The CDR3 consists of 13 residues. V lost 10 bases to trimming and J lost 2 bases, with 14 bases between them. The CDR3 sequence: CATGHGGTYEQYF. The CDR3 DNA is TGTGCCACTGGTCATGGGGGGACCTACGAGCAGTACTTC.

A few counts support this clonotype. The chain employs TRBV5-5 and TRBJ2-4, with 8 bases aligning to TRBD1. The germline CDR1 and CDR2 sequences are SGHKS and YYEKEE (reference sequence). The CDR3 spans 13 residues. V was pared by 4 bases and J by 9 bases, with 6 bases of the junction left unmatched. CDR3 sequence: CASSQGAVPIQYF. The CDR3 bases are TGTGCCAGCAGCCAGGGGGCCGTTCCCATTCAGTACTTC.

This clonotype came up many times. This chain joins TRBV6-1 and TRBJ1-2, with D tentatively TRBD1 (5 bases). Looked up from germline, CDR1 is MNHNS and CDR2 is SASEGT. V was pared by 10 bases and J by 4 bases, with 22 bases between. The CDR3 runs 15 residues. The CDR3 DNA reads TGTGCCACCCTCCCGCAGGGCCAGTGGAGCTATGGCTACACCTTC. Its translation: CATLPQGQWSYGYTF.

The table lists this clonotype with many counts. In nucleotides, the CDR3 is TGTGCCAGCAGCCCTGTCCCTCCGGGTTCACCCCTCCACTTT. Residues: CASSPVPPGSPLHF. The gene calls are TRBV14 and TRBJ1-6; D uncertain. CDR3 length: 14 residues. The ends were cut back, 4 bases at V and 9 bases at J, with 13 bases in the middle. Per the germline V gene, CDR1 is SGHDN and CDR2 is FVKESK. Full variable domain (remainder filled in from reference TRBV14 and TRBJ1-6): EAGVTQFPSHSVIEKGQTVTLRCDPISGHDNLYWYRRVMGKEIKFLLHFVKESKQDESGMPNNRFLAERTGGTYSTLKVQPAELEDSGVYFCASSPVPPGSPLHFGNGTRLTVT.

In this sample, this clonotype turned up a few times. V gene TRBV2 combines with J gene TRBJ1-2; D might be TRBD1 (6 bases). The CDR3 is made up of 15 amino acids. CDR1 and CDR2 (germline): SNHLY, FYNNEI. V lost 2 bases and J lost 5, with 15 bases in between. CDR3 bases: TGTGCCAGCAGTGAAAGCCAGGGGCTCGGGTATGGCTACACCTTC. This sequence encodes CASSESQGLGYGYTF.

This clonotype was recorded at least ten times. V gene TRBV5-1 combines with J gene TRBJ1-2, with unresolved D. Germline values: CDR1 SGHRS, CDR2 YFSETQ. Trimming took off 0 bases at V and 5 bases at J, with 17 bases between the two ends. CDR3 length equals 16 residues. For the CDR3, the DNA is TGCGCCAGCAGCTTGGAAGCTTTGCGGTATCCTTATGGCTACACCTTC. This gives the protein CASSLEALRYPYGYTF.

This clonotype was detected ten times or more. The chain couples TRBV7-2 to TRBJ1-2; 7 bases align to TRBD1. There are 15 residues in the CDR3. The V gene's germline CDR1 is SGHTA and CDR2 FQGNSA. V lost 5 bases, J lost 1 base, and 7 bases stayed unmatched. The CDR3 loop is CASSPRTGVNYGYTF. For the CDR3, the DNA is TGTGCCAGCAGCCCGCGAACAGGGGTTAACTATGGCTACACCTTC.

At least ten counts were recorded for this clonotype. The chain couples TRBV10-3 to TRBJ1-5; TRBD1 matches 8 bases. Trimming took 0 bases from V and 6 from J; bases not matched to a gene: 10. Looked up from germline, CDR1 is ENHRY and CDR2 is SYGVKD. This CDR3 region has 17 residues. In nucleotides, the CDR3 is TGTGCCATCAGTGAGTCCACGACAGGGGTGTGGGGTCAGCCCCAGCATTTT. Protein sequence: CAISESTTGVWGQPQHF.

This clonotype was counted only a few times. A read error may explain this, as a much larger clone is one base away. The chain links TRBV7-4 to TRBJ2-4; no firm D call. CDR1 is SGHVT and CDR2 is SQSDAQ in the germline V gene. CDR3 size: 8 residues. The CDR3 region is CASSPNGF. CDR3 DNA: TGTGCCAGCAGCCCAAACGGTTTC.

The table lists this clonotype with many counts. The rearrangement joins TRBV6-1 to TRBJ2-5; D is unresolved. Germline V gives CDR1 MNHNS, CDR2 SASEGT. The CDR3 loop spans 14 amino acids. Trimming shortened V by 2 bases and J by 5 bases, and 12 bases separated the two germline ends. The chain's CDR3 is CASSERNWAETQYF. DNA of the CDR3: TGTGCCAGCAGTGAAAGGAACTGGGCGGAGACCCAGTACTTC.